Listed below are T cell receptor beta chains from one sample, sequenced in a study of OX40 agonist ivuxolimab in advanced cancers. This table comes from immunoSEQ multiplex PCR, and its TCRdb copy is limited to in-frame clones, with some not included. The sample includes some 64,000 clones, about 90% of them seen just once. Source: CD4+ or CD8+ T cells sorted from blood, taken in a trial of the OX40 agonist ivuxolimab. All receptors derive from an adult with an advanced solid tumor such as melanoma, head and neck, liver or kidney cancer. Each CDR3 is given with its conserved first and last residue. A D gene is named only where the DNA matches it firmly. Clone size, where shown, is once, few, many, or a class for clones that have expanded.

abundance	v_gene	j_gene	d_gene	CDR3aa	CDR3nt
.	TRBV6-5	TRBJ2-5	.	CASSPHGRGETQYF	TGTGCCAGCAGTCCCCATGGGAGAGGGGAGACCCAGTACTTC
.	TRBV5-4	TRBJ2-2	TRBD2	CASSLGTLAGGPSGELFF	TGTGCCAGCAGCTTGGGGACTTTAGCGGGAGGGCCCTCCGGGGAGCTGTTTTTT
.	TRBV5-5	TRBJ1-5	TRBD1	CASSPRQGNQPQHF	TGTGCCAGCAGCCCTCGACAGGGTAATCAGCCCCAGCATTTT
once	TRBV19	TRBJ1-1	.	CASSLLGAGTEAFF	TGTGCCAGTAGTCTGCTGGGGGCCGGCACTGAAGCTTTCTTT
.	TRBV6-5	TRBJ2-7	.	CASSYSGSYEQYF	TGTGCCAGCAGTTACTCGGGGTCCTACGAGCAGTACTTC
.	TRBV11-3	TRBJ2-7	TRBD1	CASSPRDRDYEQYF	TGTGCCAGCAGCCCCCGGGACAGGGACTACGAGCAGTACTTC
.	TRBV2	TRBJ1-1	TRBD1	CASRQDRGLTEAFF	TGTGCCAGCAGACAAGACAGGGGGCTTACTGAAGCTTTCTTT
.	TRBV19	TRBJ2-3	.	CASSDLQPTDTQYF	TGTGCCAGTAGTGATCTCCAGCCCACAGATACGCAGTATTTT
.	TRBV15	TRBJ1-4	.	CATSRGAAEKLFF	TGTGCCACCAGCAGAGGCGCGGCTGAAAAACTGTTTTTT
once	TRBV5-4	TRBJ2-1	.	CASSLPGPGNNEQFF	TGTGCCAGCAGCTTGCCCGGGCCTGGGAACAATGAGCAGTTCTTC
few	TRBV7-8	TRBJ1-3	.	CASTPSGAAGNTIYF	TGTGCCAGCACCCCTTCAGGGGCAGCAGGAAACACCATATATTTT
.	TRBV20-1	TRBJ2-1	.	CSARVPNEQFF	TGCAGTGCCCGAGTTCCCAATGAGCAGTTCTTC
.	TRBV11-1	TRBJ2-7	.	CASSLRPLAPYEQYF	TGTGCCAGCAGCTTACGCCCATTGGCCCCCTACGAGCAGTACTTC
.	TRBV7-6	TRBJ1-1	.	CASSLAGAGAGTEAFF	TGTGCCAGCAGCTTAGCCGGTGCGGGGGCGGGTACTGAAGCTTTCTTT
.	TRBV27	TRBJ2-3	TRBD2	CASSVRRRESTDTQYF	TGTGCCAGCAGTGTCCGTCGGCGGGAGAGCACAGATACGCAGTATTTT
.	TRBV5-5	TRBJ1-5	.	CASSRGDQPQHF	TGTGCCAGCAGTAGGGGGGATCAGCCCCAGCATTTT
.	TRBV30	TRBJ2-3	TRBD2	CAWSDSGRYGTQYF	TGTGCCTGGAGTGATAGCGGGAGGTACGGTACGCAGTATTTT
.	TRBV28	TRBJ2-2	TRBD1	CASSLLGQGRLRYTGELFF	TGTGCCAGCAGTTTACTCGGACAGGGGCGCCTAAGGTACACCGGGGAGCTGTTTTTT
.	TRBV6-6	TRBJ2-7	.	CASSYSGRSYEQYF	TGTGCCAGCAGTTACTCTGGCAGGTCCTACGAGCAGTACTTC
.	TRBV11-1	TRBJ2-6	.	CASSLEAGANVLTF	TGTGCCAGCAGCTTAGAGGCTGGGGCCAACGTCCTGACTTTC
once	TRBV6-1	TRBJ2-3	TRBD2	CASSGTSGSGTDTQYF	TGTGCCAGCAGTGGGACTAGCGGGAGTGGCACAGATACGCAGTATTTT
once	TRBV6-5	TRBJ2-1	.	CASRNSASYNEQFF	TGTGCCAGCAGGAACTCCGCCTCCTACAATGAGCAGTTCTTC
few	TRBV19	TRBJ2-2	TRBD1	CASIRQGGTGELFF	TGTGCCAGTATCCGACAGGGGGGGACCGGGGAGCTGTTTTTT
.	TRBV12-5	TRBJ1-5	.	CASGQAGNQPQHF	TGTGCTAGTGGCCAAGCGGGCAATCAGCCCCAGCATTTT
.	TRBV19	TRBJ2-5	.	CASSIRLGQETQYF	TGTGCCAGTAGTATACGTCTAGGTCAAGAGACCCAGTACTTC
.	TRBV12-2	TRBJ2-5	.	CASRRTSGRPRQETQYF	TGTGCAAGTCGTAGGACTAGCGGGAGGCCGCGTCAAGAGACCCAGTACTTC
.	TRBV19	TRBJ2-5	.	CASSITREGEQYF	TGTGCCAGTAGTATAACCCGGGAAGGAGAGCAGTACTTC
.	TRBV30	TRBJ2-3	TRBD2	CAWSAGTSSRDTQYF	TGTGCCTGGAGTGCCGGGACTAGCTCCCGAGATACGCAGTATTTT
.	TRBV6-1	TRBJ2-7	TRBD1	CASTRQGAGVDEQYF	TGTGCCAGCACCCGACAGGGGGCCGGTGTCGACGAGCAGTACTTC
.	TRBV5-4	TRBJ2-3	TRBD2	CASRREYSTDTQYF	TGTGCCAGCAGGCGGGAGTATAGCACAGATACGCAGTATTTT
.	TRBV19	TRBJ2-7	.	CASSITNSFSYEQYF	TGTGCCAGTAGTATAACGAACAGCTTCTCGTACGAGCAGTACTTC
.	TRBV15	TRBJ1-5	.	CATSRAYSNQPQHF	TGTGCCACCAGCAGAGCTTATAGCAATCAGCCCCAGCATTTT
.	TRBV5-1	TRBJ2-5	.	CASSWTAGGETQYF	TGCGCCAGCAGCTGGACGGCCGGCGGGGAGACCCAGTACTTC
few	TRBV6-5	TRBJ1-2	.	CASRLGQTANYGYTF	TGTGCCAGCAGGCTCGGCCAGACAGCTAACTATGGCTACACCTTC
.	TRBV10-2	TRBJ1-3	TRBD1	CASAAGTGSGNTIYF	TGCGCCAGCGCTGCCGGGACAGGGTCGGGAAACACCATATATTTT
.	TRBV7-6	TRBJ1-2	TRBD1	CASSSGQGLGYTF	TGTGCCAGCAGCTCCGGACAGGGGCTTGGCTACACCTTC
.	TRBV5-5	TRBJ2-7	TRBD1	CASSASGTGVEQYF	TGTGCCAGCAGCGCTTCCGGGACAGGGGTCGAGCAGTACTTC
.	TRBV2	TRBJ1-6	TRBD1	CASRAGGVSPLHF	TGTGCCAGCAGGGCAGGGGGGGTTTCACCCCTCCACTTT
.	TRBV5-6	TRBJ1-4	.	CASSSKVHLDEKLFF	TGTGCCAGCAGCTCCAAGGTACATCTGGATGAAAAACTGTTTTTT
once	TRBV10-3	TRBJ1-2	TRBD1	CAIRGTGYGYTF	TGTGCCATCAGGGGGACAGGGTATGGCTACACCTTC
once	TRBV7-3	TRBJ1-4	TRBD1	CASSSGTVPANEKLFF	TGTGCCAGCAGCTCGGGGACAGTCCCGGCTAATGAAAAACTGTTTTTT
.	TRBV27	TRBJ2-1	TRBD1	CASTPDRGPYNEQFF	TGTGCCAGCACGCCGGACAGGGGGCCCTACAATGAGCAGTTCTTC
.	TRBV6-5	TRBJ2-3	TRBD2	CASSYSSTSGTDTQYF	TGTGCCAGCAGTTACTCGAGTACTAGCGGGACAGATACGCAGTATTTT
.	TRBV5-1	TRBJ2-1	TRBD2	CASSLGGTSGIREQFF	TGCGCCAGCAGCCTGGGGGGGACTAGCGGGATAAGGGAGCAGTTCTTC
.	TRBV2	TRBJ2-7	.	CASSEARGLSTYEQYF	TGTGCCAGCAGTGAAGCTAGAGGACTTTCGACCTACGAGCAGTACTTC
.	TRBV5-4	TRBJ2-1	.	CASSTWAAPIEQFF	TGTGCCAGCAGCACATGGGCGGCCCCAATTGAGCAGTTCTTC
.	TRBV5-8	TRBJ2-3	.	CASSVRGADTQYF	TGTGCCAGCAGCGTACGGGGCGCAGATACGCAGTATTTT
.	TRBV5-1	TRBJ2-7	.	CASCTGAGSYEQYF	TGCGCCAGCTGTACCGGGGCAGGATCCTACGAGCAGTACTTC
.	TRBV5-1	TRBJ1-3	.	CASTEGSGNTIYF	TGCGCCAGCACCGAGGGGTCTGGAAACACCATATATTTT
.	TRBV25-1	TRBJ2-7	TRBD2	CASSREGSGSYEQYF	TGTGCCAGCAGCCGAGAGGGTAGCGGGAGCTACGAGCAGTACTTC
.	TRBV7-9	TRBJ1-2	.	CASSNRDYGYTF	TGTGCCAGCAGCAACAGGGACTATGGCTACACCTTC
.	TRBV7-9	TRBJ2-3	TRBD2	CASSLGDGRADTQYF	TGTGCCAGCAGCTTAGGGGACGGGAGGGCAGATACGCAGTATTTT
.	TRBV7-6	TRBJ2-7	.	CASSLVGGPRGEQYF	TGTGCCAGCAGCTTAGTCGGAGGGCCCAGGGGCGAGCAGTACTTC
once	TRBV5-4	TRBJ2-7	TRBD2	CAGSGIGYEQYF	TGTGCCGGTAGCGGGATAGGGTACGAGCAGTACTTC
.	TRBV15	TRBJ1-1	.	CATSRAGANTEAFF	TGTGCCACCAGCAGGGCAGGGGCGAACACTGAAGCTTTCTTT